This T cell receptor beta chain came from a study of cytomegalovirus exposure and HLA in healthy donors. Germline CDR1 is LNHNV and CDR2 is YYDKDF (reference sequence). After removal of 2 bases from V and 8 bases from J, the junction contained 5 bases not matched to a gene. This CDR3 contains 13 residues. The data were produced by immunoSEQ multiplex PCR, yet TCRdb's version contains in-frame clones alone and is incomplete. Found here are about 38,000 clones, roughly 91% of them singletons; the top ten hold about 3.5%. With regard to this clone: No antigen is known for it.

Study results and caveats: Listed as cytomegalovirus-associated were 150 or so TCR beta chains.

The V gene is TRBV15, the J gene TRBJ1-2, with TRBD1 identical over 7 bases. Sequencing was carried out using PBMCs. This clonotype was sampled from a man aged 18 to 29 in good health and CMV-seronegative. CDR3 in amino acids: CATSRRTGDGYTF. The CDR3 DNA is TGTGCCACCAGCAGAAGAACAGGGGACGGCTACACCTTC. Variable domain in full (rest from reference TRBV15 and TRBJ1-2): DAMVIQNPRYQVTQFGKPVTLSCSQTLNHNVMYWYQQKSSQAPKLLFHYYDKDFNNEADTPDNFQSRRPNTSFCFLDIRSPGLGDTAMYLCATSRRTGDGYTFGSGTRLTVV.